One and the same sample provided the 32 T cell receptor beta chains below, sequenced in a study of blood T cell repertoires in COVID-19. Sequenced by immunoSEQ multiplex PCR; TCRdb stores in-frame clones only, minus some. The data show more than 250,000 clones, roughly 90% seen once. Material: peripheral blood. These receptors came from a man between 18 and 35 years old who had recovered from COVID-19.

The chain couples TRBV6-2 or TRBV6-3 to TRBJ1-5, with D possibly being TRBD1 (6 bases). The CDR3 is 17 amino acids. V lost 2 bases and J 2 bases, leaving 16 bases between the germline ends. Germline V gene sequence: CDR1 MNHEY, CDR2 SVGEGT. The CDR3, as DNA: TGTGCCAGCAGTTACGCCCAGGGGAGGGGAGGCAATCAGCCCCAGCATTTT. This translates into CASSYAQGRGGNQPQHF.

The chain has TRBV3-1 (or the pseudogene TRBV3-2) and TRBJ2-5; a possible D gene is TRBD1 (7 bases). The CDR3 consists of 16 residues. With 0 bases removed from V and 3 bases from J, the gap between germline ends came to 14 bases. Germline CDR1 and CDR2: LGHDT and YNNKEL (reference sequence). CDR3 sequence: CASSQDPAGGKETQYF. CDR3 DNA sequence: TGTGCCAGCAGCCAAGATCCTGCAGGGGGGAAAGAGACCCAGTACTTC.

The V gene is TRBV9, the J gene TRBJ1-2; D possibly corresponds to TRBD1 (5 bases). In germline, CDR1 is SGDLS, CDR2 YYNGEE. The CDR3 contains 15 residues. Trimming removed 4 bases at V and 3 bases at J, with 16 bases between. CDR3 nucleotides: TGTGCCAGCAGCCCCCGTGTGCAGGGCCACTATGGCTACACCTTC. Translating it yields CASSPRVQGHYGYTF.

This chain uses TRBV11-2 with TRBJ1-1; unclear D gene. The CDR3 has 14 residues. CDR1 and CDR2 (germline): SGHAT, FQNNGV. The germline V and J ends were trimmed by 1 base and 5 bases, with 11 bases remaining between them. As DNA, the CDR3 is TGTGCCAGCAGCTTAGGCAGCGCGGGGACTGAAGCTTTCTTT. It specifies CASSLGSAGTEAFF.

In the case of this clone: Different DNA sequences within this sample yield the same CDR3. The chain has TRBV27 and TRBJ2-1; tentative D call: TRBD2 (5 bases). From germline, CDR1 is MNHEY and CDR2 SMNVEV (reference sequence). The CDR3 runs to 12 residues. Trimming took 5 bases from V and 10 from J, leaving 12 bases between them. CDR3 protein: CASSLGGGEQFF. Written as DNA, the CDR3 is TGTGCCAGCAGTCTAGGAGGAGGCGAGCAGTTCTTC.

The chain is built from TRBV11-3 and TRBJ2-2, with 10 bases lining up with TRBD2. Per the germline V gene, CDR1 is SGHNT and CDR2 is YENEEA. Trimming took 5 bases from V and 4 from J; bases not matched to a gene: 13. The CDR3 extends over 18 amino acids. As DNA, the CDR3 is TGTGCCAGCAGCCTGGGGCGGGTACTAGCGGGATTCACCGGGGAGCTGTTTTTT. Translating it yields CASSLGRVLAGFTGELFF.

This clone appeared once. In DNA form, the CDR3 reads TGCGCCAGCAGTGTAGGGGCTAGCGGGTACAATGAGCAGTTCTTC. Translation: CASSVGASGYNEQFF. V usage is TRBV10-2 and J usage is TRBJ2-1; 8 positions match TRBD2. V lost 4 bases and J lost 4; bases outside the gene matches: 6. The CDR3 is 15 residues long. Per the germline V gene, CDR1 is WSHSY and CDR2 is SAAADI.

The chain couples TRBV6-5 to TRBJ1-4; D gene unclear. Trimming pared 2 bases from V and 6 bases from J, leaving 7 bases between. This CDR3 comprises 13 residues. Per germline, CDR1 MNHEY and CDR2 SVGAGI. The CDR3: CASSYQQYEKLFF. CDR3 bases: TGTGCCAGCAGTTACCAACAATATGAAAAACTGTTTTTT.

The rearrangement joins TRBV7-9 to TRBJ2-7; 7 bases agree with TRBD2. With 5 bases clipped from V and 2 bases from J, the junction kept 6 bases outside the gene matches. CDR3 length: 14 amino acids. CDR1 is SEHNR and CDR2 is FQNEAQ in the germline V gene (reference sequence). The CDR3 spells CASSHLAAPYEQYF. DNA for the CDR3: TGTGCCAGCAGCCACCTAGCGGCCCCCTACGAGCAGTACTTC. The variable domain in full, with the rest retrieved from reference TRBV7-9 and TRBJ2-7, is DTGVSQNPRHKITKRGQNVTFRCDPISEHNRLYWYRQTLGQGPEFLTYFQNEAQLEKSRLLSDRFSAERPKGSFSTLEIQRTEQGDSAMYLCASSHLAAPYEQYFGPGTRLTVT.

The chain has TRBV9 and TRBJ1-6, with D hard to call. CDR3 length: 12 amino acids. Per germline, CDR1 SGDLS and CDR2 YYNGEE. The V end lost 1 base, the J end lost 8 bases, and 4 bases lay between the germline ends. CDR3 protein: CASSVSDSPLHF. Here the CDR3 DNA reads TGTGCCAGCAGCGTATCGGATTCACCCCTCCACTTT.

The gene calls are TRBV5-1 and TRBJ1-2, with D hard to call. This CDR3 region has 14 residues. Germline V lookup: CDR1 SGHRS, CDR2 YFSETQ. Deletions cut 0 bases from V and 4 bases from J, with 10 bases between. The CDR3 loop is CASSLDSPFYGYTF. CDR3 in DNA: TGCGCCAGCAGCTTGGACAGTCCATTCTATGGCTACACCTTC.

This clone was observed once. The chain combines TRBV7-8 with TRBJ1-5; D uncertain. The CDR3 is made up of 14 amino acids. The germline V and J ends were trimmed by 8 bases and 7 bases, with 18 bases remaining between them. CDR1 is SGHVS, CDR2 FQNEAQ, per germline. This CDR3 reads CASQEYGREQPQHF. Here the CDR3 DNA reads TGTGCCAGCCAGGAGTACGGGAGGGAACAGCCCCAGCATTTT.

About this clone itself: Within the sample, other DNA sequences also encode this same CDR3. The chain has TRBV19 and TRBJ1-5; D unclear. CDR1 and CDR2 (germline): LNHDA, SQIVND (reference sequence). Trimming took off 2 bases at V and 4 bases at J, with 6 bases between the two ends. This CDR3 has 13 amino acids. CDR3 amino acids: CASSIRDNQPQHF. In nucleotides, the CDR3 is TGTGCCAGTAGTATACGCGATAATCAGCCCCAGCATTTT. Using reference TRBV19 and TRBJ1-5 for the parts outside the CDR3, the full variable domain is DGGITQSPKYLFRKEGQNVTLSCEQNLNHDAMYWYRQDPGQGLRLIYYSQIVNDFQKGDIAEGYSVSREKKESFPLTVTSAQKNPTAFYLCASSIRDNQPQHFGDGTRLSIL.

Notes on this clone: Additional DNA sequences in this sample encode the identical CDR3. The gene calls are TRBV29-1 and TRBJ1-1, with TRBD1 matching over 7 bases. The V segment lost 3 bases and the J segment 2 bases; nucleotides outside the gene matches: 3. The length of the CDR3 is 13 residues. The germline gives CDR1 SQVTM, CDR2 ANQGSEA. The CDR3 loop is CSVEGQFNTEAFF. CDR3 nucleotide sequence: TGCAGCGTTGAGGGACAGTTTAACACTGAAGCTTTCTTT.

This clone was detected only a few times. This chain uses TRBV5-5 with TRBJ1-5; 7 positions match TRBD1. J was trimmed by 4 bases and V by 4 bases; bases with no gene match: 11. Germline V gene data show CDR1 as SGHKS and CDR2 as YYEKEE (reference sequence). This CDR3 spans 16 amino acids. In DNA, the CDR3 is TGTGCCAGCAGCAGGGAGACAGGGAAGGAGAATCAGCCCCAGCATTTT. Its protein product is CASSRETGKENQPQHF.

This chain uses TRBV30 with TRBJ2-7; possible D gene TRBD2, 5 bases. Germline assignment: CDR1 GTSNPN and CDR2 SVGIG (reference sequence). The CDR3 covers 12 residues. The V gene lost 8 bases and the J gene lost 3 bases, with 14 bases spanning the gap. The CDR3 protein is CARQTNGYEQYF. The CDR3 region has the DNA TGTGCCCGGCAGACTAACGGCTACGAGCAGTACTTC.

This rearrangement joins TRBV29-1 to TRBJ2-7; no clear D gene. This CDR3 spans 14 amino acids. Trimming pared 2 bases from V and 0 bases from J, leaving 11 bases between. Germline loops: CDR1 SQVTM, CDR2 ANQGSEA. The CDR3 reads CSVEPAESSYEQYF. CDR3 DNA: TGCAGCGTTGAACCCGCGGAGAGCTCCTACGAGCAGTACTTC.

The chain joins TRBV18 to TRBJ1-4; TRBD1 matches at 7 bases. The germline V gene has CDR1 KGHSH and CDR2 LQKENI. The V gene end was trimmed by 1 base and the J gene end by 3 bases; junction bases not matched to a gene: 2. The CDR3 consists of 15 residues. As DNA, the CDR3 is TGTGCCAGCTCACCACAGGGGGCAGCTAATGAAAAACTGTTTTTT. This translates into CASSPQGAANEKLFF.

The genes are TRBV5-1 and TRBJ1-3, with TRBD1 identical over 7 bases. The CDR3 spans 14 residues. Trimming at V came to 5 bases and at J to 4 bases, leaving 6 bases not matched to a gene. The germline V gene encodes CDR1 SGHRS and CDR2 YFSETQ. The CDR3: CASREGQSGNTIYF. DNA for the CDR3: TGCGCCAGCAGAGAGGGACAGAGCGGAAACACCATATATTTT.

The gene calls are TRBV3-1 (or the pseudogene TRBV3-2) and TRBJ1-1; possible D gene TRBD1, 5 bases. CDR3 length equals 14 residues. V lost 2 bases and J lost 4, with 11 bases in between. In germline, CDR1 is LGHDT, CDR2 YNNKEL (reference sequence). The CDR3 sequence is CASSQYAGGTEAFF. CDR3 coding DNA: TGTGCCAGCAGCCAATACGCGGGGGGCACTGAAGCTTTCTTT.

The chain recombines TRBV7-9 with TRBJ2-7; D remains unclear. CDR1 is SEHNR, CDR2 FQNEAQ, per germline (reference sequence). Trimming pared 5 bases from V and 7 bases from J, leaving 9 bases between. The CDR3 has 11 residues. The DNA for the CDR3 is TGTGCCAGCAGCGCCAGGTTGGAGCAGTACTTC. Amino acid sequence: CASSARLEQYF.

The chain joins TRBV2 to TRBJ1-1; 11 nucleotides match TRBD1. V was clipped by 7 bases and J by 5 bases; unmatched bases: 6. The CDR3 runs to 14 residues. CDR1 is SNHLY and CDR2 is FYNNEI in the germline V gene. CDR3: CASTPGQGGTEAFF. DNA for the CDR3: TGTGCCAGCACTCCGGGACAGGGGGGGACTGAAGCTTTCTTT. Drawing the rest from reference TRBV2 and TRBJ1-1, the complete variable domain is EPEVTQTPSHQVTQMGQEVILRCVPISNHLYFYWYRQILGQKVEFLVSFYNNEISEKSEIFDDQFSVERPDGSNFTLKIRSTKLEDSAMYFCASTPGQGGTEAFFGQGTRLTVV.

The chain couples TRBV6-5 to TRBJ2-7; 8 nucleotides match TRBD2. V lost 3 bases to trimming and J lost 4 bases; unmatched junction nucleotides: 5. The CDR3 totals 14 residues. Germline loops: CDR1 MNHEY, CDR2 SVGAGI. CDR3 sequence: CASSYNGRAYEQYF. CDR3 DNA: TGTGCCAGCAGTTATAACGGGAGGGCGTACGAGCAGTACTTC.

The chain combines TRBV27 with TRBJ2-3, with D perhaps TRBD2 (5 bases). Germline V lookup: CDR1 MNHEY, CDR2 SMNVEV (reference sequence). The CDR3 covers 17 residues. V lost 3 bases and J lost 4, with 20 bases in between. This chain's CDR3 is CASSFEWASPNADTQYF. The CDR3 DNA reads TGTGCCAGCAGTTTTGAATGGGCTAGCCCGAACGCAGATACGCAGTATTTT.

The rearrangement uses TRBV5-4 and TRBJ1-1; 7 bases align to TRBD1. Trimming removed 4 bases from V and 2 bases from J; junction bases left unmatched: 8. Looked up from germline, CDR1 is SGHNT and CDR2 is YYREEE (reference sequence). The CDR3 length is 15 residues. The CDR3 loop reads CASSATTGANTEAFF. CDR3 nucleotide sequence: TGTGCCAGCAGCGCTACCACAGGGGCTAACACTGAAGCTTTCTTT.

The chain has TRBV10-1 and TRBJ1-1; D gene uncertain. Per the germline V gene, CDR1 is WNHNN and CDR2 is SYGVQD (reference sequence). Trimming took 0 bases from V and 1 from J, leaving 6 bases between them. The CDR3 extends over 14 amino acids. The CDR3, as DNA: TGCGCCAGCAGTGAGTCTCGAGGGAACACTGAAGCTTTCTTT. The encoded protein is CASSESRGNTEAFF.

V gene TRBV9 combines with J gene TRBJ2-7; 13 positions agree with TRBD2. Per germline, CDR1 SGDLS and CDR2 YYNGEE. After removal of 3 bases from V and 4 bases from J, the junction contained 4 bases not matched to a gene. The CDR3 contains 15 residues. The CDR3, as DNA: TGTGCCAGCAGCGGGGGACTAGCGGGAAGTTACGAGCAGTACTTC. Protein: CASSGGLAGSYEQYF.

The chain uses TRBV3-1 (or the pseudogene TRBV3-2) and TRBJ2-1; 7 nucleotides agree with TRBD2. The CDR3 length is 16 residues. Germline-derived CDR1 and CDR2 are LGHDT and YNNKEL (reference sequence). V lost 0 bases, J lost 10 bases, and 12 bases stayed unmatched. CDR3 sequence reads: CASSQDSAGSRGEQFF. The CDR3 nucleotides read TGTGCCAGCAGCCAAGATTCAGCGGGGAGTAGAGGAGAGCAGTTCTTC.

The V call is TRBV2, the J call TRBJ1-6; 9 nucleotides align to TRBD1. V shed 7 bases and J 10 bases; nucleotides not matched to a gene: 5. The CDR3 is 13 amino acids. CDR1 is SNHLY, CDR2 FYNNEI, per germline. The CDR3 loop is CASMGQGGSPLHF. As DNA, the CDR3 is TGTGCCAGCATGGGACAGGGCGGATCACCCCTCCACTTT.

The chain employs TRBV6-5 and TRBJ1-5, with D uncertain. CDR3 length: 15 residues. From germline, CDR1 is MNHEY and CDR2 SVGAGI. V was pared by 2 bases and J by 6 bases, with 14 bases between. The CDR3 region has the DNA TGTGCCAGCAGTTACAGTTTGGCAGCAGGTCAGCCCCAGCATTTT. Translating it yields CASSYSLAAGQPQHF.

V usage is TRBV7-3 and J usage is TRBJ2-3; D is unresolved. V dropped 2 bases and J dropped 3 bases, with 15 bases sitting between them. There are 16 residues in the CDR3. The germline CDR1 and CDR2 sequences are SGHTA and FQGTGA. The CDR3 bases are TGTGCCAGCAGCTTAGGTAGCCTGAACAAAACAGATACGCAGTATTTT. Amino acids: CASSLGSLNKTDTQYF.

This rearrangement joins TRBV20-1 to TRBJ2-1; D possibly corresponds to TRBD2 (6 bases). CDR1 and CDR2 from the germline V gene are DFQATT and SNEGSKA (reference sequence). This CDR3 has 16 residues. Trimming pared 3 bases from V and 4 bases from J, leaving 19 bases between. CDR3 loop: CSASDNLAEGYNEQFF. The CDR3 region has the DNA TGCAGTGCTAGTGACAATTTAGCGGAGGGATACAATGAGCAGTTCTTC.